This T cell receptor (beta chain) was obtained from a study of blood T cell repertoires in COVID-19 (dated by TCRdb to the early 2020s). For the wider study: Collaborator samples came from the United States, Italy and Spain and covered acute and convalescent phases of COVID-19. The material from the prospective study consisted of cDNA or gDNA derived from T cells, B-cell-depleted T cells, or PBMCs. Subjects who had been exposed to COVID-19, were actively infected with it, or had recovered from it provided the deeply sampled blood TCRbeta repertoires that made up the dataset. A freely available public database, intended as a resource for researchers studying the immune response to SARS-CoV-2, is where the repertoires were released. Samples were obtained from the ongoing ImmuneRACE study (first 160 participants) and from about 1,300 subjects provided by 6 global collaborators. A de-identified subject ID, COVID-19 status, age in years and sex were almost always included in the sample metadata. Where available, HLA class I and class II types were obtained from metadata supplied by the sample provider rather than from assay-based typing. Overall study outcomes, separate from this receptor: How much clinical and demographic metadata was included differed by source and by participant, and the metadata was provided uncurated.

Comments on this clone: What antigen it recognizes has not been identified. No base quality information exists; no much larger clone differs at one position.

Each collaborating institution followed its own protocols to collect whole blood in K2EDTA tubes. For TCRbeta analysis, collaborator samples were shipped as frozen whole blood, as isolated PBMCs, or as DNA extracted from either sample type. V is trimmed back by 3 bases and J by 9 bases, and the junction contains 4 bases that no gene match accounts for. The cysteine opens and the phenylalanine closes a CDR3 of 14 amino acids. Only the CDR3 region is kept as DNA, spanning 42 bases read in frame from base 1. The CDR1 and CDR2 encoded by the germline V gene (reference sequence) are MNHEY and SMNVEV. The immunoSEQ Assay, a bias-controlled multiplex PCR, was used to amplify TCRbeta CDR3 regions from genomic DNA. The original methods were these. Nucleated cell counts per sample were estimated from amplification of reference gene primers within the assay. To quantify the absolute abundance of each unique TCRbeta CDR3 rearrangement, sequence reads were collapsed and filtered. For each sample, productive Simpson clonality was calculated by taking the square root of Simpson's diversity index across productive rearrangements. This immuneACCESS table, as held by TCRdb, lists in-frame sequences with V and J called but not all clones. Of the missing ones, under half trace to an unresolved V gene in checked studies; the others have no known cause. V and J calls and clone size come straight from that table; D and trimming were deduced from the DNA. This sample comprises tens of thousands of clones, roughly 78% of them detected only once. Approximately 1.3% of the sample lies in the top ten.

The TCR sequence derives from a woman aged 80 or over with acute or convalescent COVID-19. The sample consisted of peripheral blood. The chain is made from TRBV27 and TRBJ1-6; 8 bases in between match TRBD1. The CDR3 region has the sequence CASSFGQGGSPLHF. The nucleotide sequence reads TGTGCCAGCAGTTTCGGACAGGGAGGTTCACCCCTCCACTTT.